Below, 2 T cell receptor beta chains from the same sample are listed, as sequenced in a study of T cell responses to AZD1222 COVID-19 vaccine. The assay was immunoSEQ multiplex PCR, and TCRdb's table has in-frame clones only and misses some. The profile shows about 180,000 clones, roughly 92% of them singletons. The sequenced sample was peripheral blood, obtained 28 days after the second AZD1222 dose. The receptors were gathered from an adult who received the AZD1222 COVID-19 vaccine.

This chain joins TRBV4-3 and TRBJ2-1, with 10 bases aligning to TRBD2. The junction had 6 bases not matched to a gene; V was cut back by 1 base and J by 6 bases. Germline CDR1 and CDR2: LGHNA and YSLEER. The CDR3 has 16 residues. CDR3 sequence reads: CASSQGGLAGVNEQFF. CDR3 bases: TGCGCCAGCAGCCAAGGGGGCCTAGCGGGGGTCAATGAGCAGTTCTTC.

V is TRBV10-3 and J is TRBJ2-3; 9 nucleotides agree with TRBD2. V trimming: 2 bases; J trimming: 0 bases; junction bases outside the gene matches: 15. CDR1 is ENHRY and CDR2 is SYGVKD in the germline V gene. The CDR3 has 20 amino acids. Here the CDR3 reads CAISEPTHTTSGSSTDTQYF. CDR3 sequence (DNA): TGTGCCATCAGTGAGCCGACACATACGACTAGCGGTTCTAGCACAGATACGCAGTATTTT.